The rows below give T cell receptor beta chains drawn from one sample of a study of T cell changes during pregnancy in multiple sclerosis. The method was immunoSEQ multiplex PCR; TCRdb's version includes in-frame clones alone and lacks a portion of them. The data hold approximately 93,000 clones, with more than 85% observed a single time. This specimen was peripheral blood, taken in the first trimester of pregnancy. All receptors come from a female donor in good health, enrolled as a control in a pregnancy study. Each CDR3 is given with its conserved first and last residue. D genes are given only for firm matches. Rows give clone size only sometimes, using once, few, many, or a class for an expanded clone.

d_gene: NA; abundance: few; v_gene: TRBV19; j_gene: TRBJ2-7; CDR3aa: CASSTRDGDYEQYF; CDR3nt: TGTGCCAGTAGCACGCGAGACGGGGACTACGAGCAGTACTTC
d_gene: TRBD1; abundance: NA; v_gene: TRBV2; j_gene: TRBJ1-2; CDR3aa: CASSPTGSGGYTF; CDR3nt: TGTGCCAGCAGTCCGACAGGGTCTGGTGGCTACACCTTC
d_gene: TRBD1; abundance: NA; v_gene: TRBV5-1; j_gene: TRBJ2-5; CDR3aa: CASSPDRGTETQYF; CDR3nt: TGCGCCAGCAGCCCGGACAGGGGAACGGAGACCCAGTACTTC
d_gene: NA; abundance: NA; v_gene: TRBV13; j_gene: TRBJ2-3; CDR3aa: CASSTRTFKGTDTQYF; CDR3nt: TGTGCCAGCAGCACTCGGACCTTCAAGGGGACAGATACGCAGTATTTT
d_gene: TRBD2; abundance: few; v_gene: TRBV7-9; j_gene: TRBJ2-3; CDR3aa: CASSELAGGLDTQYF; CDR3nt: TGTGCCAGCAGCGAACTAGCGGGGGGGCTTGATACGCAGTATTTT
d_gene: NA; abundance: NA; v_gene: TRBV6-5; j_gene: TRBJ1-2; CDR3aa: CASAGFDYGYTF; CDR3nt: TGTGCCAGCGCGGGGTTCGACTATGGCTACACCTTC
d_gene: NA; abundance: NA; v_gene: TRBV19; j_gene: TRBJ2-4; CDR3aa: CASSITPFAGAKNIQYF; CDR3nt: TGTGCCAGTAGTATAACGCCCTTCGCCGGAGCCAAAAACATTCAGTACTTC
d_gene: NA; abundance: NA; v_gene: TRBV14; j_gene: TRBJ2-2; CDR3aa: CASSHADTGELFF; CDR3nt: TGTGCCAGCAGTCACGCGGACACCGGGGAGCTGTTTTTT
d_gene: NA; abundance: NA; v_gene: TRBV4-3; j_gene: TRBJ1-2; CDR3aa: CASSQESRDWNGYTF; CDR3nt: TGCGCCAGCAGCCAAGAGTCTCGGGACTGGAACGGCTACACCTTC
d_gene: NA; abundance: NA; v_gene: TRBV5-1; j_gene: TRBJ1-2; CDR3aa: CASSLSTNGYTF; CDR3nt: TGCGCCAGCAGCCTGAGCACGAATGGCTACACCTTC
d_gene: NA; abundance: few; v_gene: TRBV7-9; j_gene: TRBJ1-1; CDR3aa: CASSLGATGGAEAFF; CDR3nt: TGTGCCAGCAGCTTAGGGGCGACAGGCGGTGCTGAAGCTTTCTTT
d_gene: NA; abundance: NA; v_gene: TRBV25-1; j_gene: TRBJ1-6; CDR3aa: CASSELNSPLHF; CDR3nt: TGTGCCAGCAGTGAACTTAATTCACCCCTCCACTTT
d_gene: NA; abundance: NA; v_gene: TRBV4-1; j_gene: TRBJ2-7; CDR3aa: CASSLKTDEQYF; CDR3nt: TGCGCCAGCAGCCTAAAAACGGACGAGCAGTACTTC
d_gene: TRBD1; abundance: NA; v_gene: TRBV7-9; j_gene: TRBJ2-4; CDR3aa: CASSRQGSYIQYF; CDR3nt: TGTGCCAGCAGCCGACAGGGGTCATACATTCAGTACTTC
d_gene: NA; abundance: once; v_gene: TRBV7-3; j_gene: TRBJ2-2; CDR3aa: CASSLGGAGELFF; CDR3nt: TGTGCCAGCAGCCTAGGGGGGGCCGGGGAGCTGTTTTTT
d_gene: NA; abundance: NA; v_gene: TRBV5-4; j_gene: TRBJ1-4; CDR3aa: CASSVRTATNEKLFF; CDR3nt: TGTGCCAGCAGCGTCCGAACTGCAACTAATGAAAAACTGTTTTTT
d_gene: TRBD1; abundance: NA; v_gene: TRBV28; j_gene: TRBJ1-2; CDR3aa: CAIAGTGDGYTF; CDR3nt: TGTGCCATTGCCGGGACAGGGGATGGCTACACCTTC
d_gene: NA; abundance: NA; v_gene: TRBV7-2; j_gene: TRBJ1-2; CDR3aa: CASTISPSGYGYTF; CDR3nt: TGTGCCAGCACCATTTCTCCCTCGGGCTATGGCTACACCTTC
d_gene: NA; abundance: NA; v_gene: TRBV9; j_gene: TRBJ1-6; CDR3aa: CASSVADSRNSPLHF; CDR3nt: TGTGCCAGCAGCGTAGCCGACAGCCGAAATTCACCCCTCCACTTT
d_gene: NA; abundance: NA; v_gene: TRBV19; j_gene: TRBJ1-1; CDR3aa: CASSIARENTEAFF; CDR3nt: TGTGCCAGTAGTATCGCCAGGGAGAACACTGAAGCTTTCTTT
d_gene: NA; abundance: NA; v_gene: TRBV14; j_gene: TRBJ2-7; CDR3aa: CASSQELYEQYF; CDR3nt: TGTGCCAGCAGCCAAGAACTCTACGAGCAGTACTTC
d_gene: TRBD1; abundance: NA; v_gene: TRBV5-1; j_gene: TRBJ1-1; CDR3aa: CASSGRTGGATEAFF; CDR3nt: TGCGCCAGCAGCGGACGGACAGGGGGTGCGACTGAAGCTTTCTTT
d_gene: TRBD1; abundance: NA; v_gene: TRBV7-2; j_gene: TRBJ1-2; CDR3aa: CASSASTGNGYTF; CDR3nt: TGTGCCAGCAGCGCCTCGACAGGGAATGGCTACACCTTC
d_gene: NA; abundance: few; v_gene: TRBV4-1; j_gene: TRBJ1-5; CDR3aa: CASSQEDGRGIHSNQPQHF; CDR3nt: TGCGCCAGCAGCCAAGAAGACGGTAGGGGGATTCATAGCAATCAGCCCCAGCATTTT
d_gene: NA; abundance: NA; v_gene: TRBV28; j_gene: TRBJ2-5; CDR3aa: CASREGTEYQETQYF; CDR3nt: TGTGCCAGCAGGGAGGGCACTGAGTACCAAGAGACCCAGTACTTC
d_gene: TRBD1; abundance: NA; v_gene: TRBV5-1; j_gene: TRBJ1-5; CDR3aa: CASSPGTGRNQPQHF; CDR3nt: TGCGCCAGCAGCCCCGGGACAGGGAGGAATCAGCCCCAGCATTTT
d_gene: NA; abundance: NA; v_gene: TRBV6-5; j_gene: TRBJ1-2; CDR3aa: CASSYSAANYGYTF; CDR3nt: TGTGCCAGCAGTTACTCGGCCGCTAACTATGGCTACACCTTC
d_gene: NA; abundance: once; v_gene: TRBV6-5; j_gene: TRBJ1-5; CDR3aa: CASSFDRSNQPQHF; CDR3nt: TGTGCCAGCAGTTTCGACAGGAGTAATCAGCCCCAGCATTTT
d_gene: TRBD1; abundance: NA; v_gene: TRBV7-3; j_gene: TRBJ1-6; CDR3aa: CASRPGQDNSPLHF; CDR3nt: TGTGCCAGCAGGCCCGGACAGGATAATTCACCCCTCCACTTT
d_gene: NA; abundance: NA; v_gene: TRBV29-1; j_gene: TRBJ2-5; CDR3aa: CSVGSKETQYF; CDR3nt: TGCAGCGTTGGCAGTAAAGAGACCCAGTACTTC
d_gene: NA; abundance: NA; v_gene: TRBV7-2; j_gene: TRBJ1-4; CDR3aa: CASSLGTGGNEKLFF; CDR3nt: TGTGCCAGCAGCTTAGGAACGGGAGGGAATGAAAAACTGTTTTTT
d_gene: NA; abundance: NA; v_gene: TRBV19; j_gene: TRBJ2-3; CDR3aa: CASSIQTDTQYF; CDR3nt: TGTGCCAGTAGTATTCAGACAGATACGCAGTATTTT
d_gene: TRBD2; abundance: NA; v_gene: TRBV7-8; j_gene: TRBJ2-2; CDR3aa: CATFRTSGAGELFF; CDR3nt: TGTGCCACTTTCCGGACTAGCGGTGCCGGGGAGCTGTTTTTT
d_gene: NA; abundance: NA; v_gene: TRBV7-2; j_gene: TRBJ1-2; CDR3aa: CASSHVGTRGIVLGYTF; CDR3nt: TGTGCCAGCAGCCATGTGGGGACCAGGGGAATAGTTCTTGGCTACACCTTC
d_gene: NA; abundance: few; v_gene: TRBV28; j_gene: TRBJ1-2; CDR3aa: CASTLGGLDGYTF; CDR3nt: TGTGCCAGCACCCTTGGGGGACTGGATGGCTACACCTTC
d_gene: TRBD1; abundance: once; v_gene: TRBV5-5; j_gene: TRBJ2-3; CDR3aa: CASSLDGGQVRTDTQYF; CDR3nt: TGTGCCAGCAGCTTGGACGGGGGACAGGTGCGCACAGATACGCAGTATTTT
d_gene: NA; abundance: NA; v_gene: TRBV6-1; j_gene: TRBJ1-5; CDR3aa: CATSQARGGQPQHF; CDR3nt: TGTGCCACCTCCCAAGCCCGGGGAGGTCAGCCCCAGCATTTT
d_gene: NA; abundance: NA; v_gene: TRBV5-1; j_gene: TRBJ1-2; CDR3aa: CASSLGLDSLMAGYTF; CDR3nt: TGCGCCAGCAGCTTGGGTTTGGACAGCTTAATGGCTGGCTACACCTTC
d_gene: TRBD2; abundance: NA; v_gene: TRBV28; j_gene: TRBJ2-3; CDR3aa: CASSFLTSGNTDTQYF; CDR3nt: TGTGCCAGCAGTTTCTTGACTAGCGGGAACACAGATACGCAGTATTTT
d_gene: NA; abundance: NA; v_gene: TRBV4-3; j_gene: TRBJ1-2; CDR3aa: CASTPAPGAYGYTF; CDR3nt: TGCGCCAGCACCCCAGCCCCAGGGGCCTATGGCTACACCTTC
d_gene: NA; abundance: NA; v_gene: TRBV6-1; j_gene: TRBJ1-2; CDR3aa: CASKPPGLSNYGYTF; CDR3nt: TGTGCCAGCAAGCCTCCGGGACTCTCTAACTATGGCTACACCTTC
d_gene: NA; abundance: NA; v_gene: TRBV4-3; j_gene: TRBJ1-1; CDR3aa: CASSHDRTMPREAFF; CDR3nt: TGCGCCAGCAGCCACGATAGGACTATGCCCCGGGAAGCTTTCTTT
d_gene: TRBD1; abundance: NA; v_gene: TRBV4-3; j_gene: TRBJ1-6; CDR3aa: CASSPKGTANSPLHF; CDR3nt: TGCGCCAGCAGCCCAAAAGGGACAGCTAATTCACCCCTCCACTTT
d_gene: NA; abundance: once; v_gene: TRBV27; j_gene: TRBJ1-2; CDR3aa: CASGEGGLNYGYTF; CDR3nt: TGTGCCAGCGGAGAGGGGGGGCTAAACTATGGCTACACCTTC
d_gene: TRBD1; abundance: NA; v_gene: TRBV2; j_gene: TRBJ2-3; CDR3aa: CASRLQGLSTDTQYF; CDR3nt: TGTGCCAGCAGACTACAGGGGCTTAGCACAGATACGCAGTATTTT
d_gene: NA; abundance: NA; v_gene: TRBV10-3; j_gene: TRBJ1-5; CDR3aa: CAIAEDGNQPQHF; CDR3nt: TGTGCCATCGCAGAGGATGGCAATCAGCCCCAGCATTTT